The T cell receptor (beta chain) under discussion was sequenced for a study of T cells in localized non-small cell lung cancer (dated by TCRdb to about 2020). In terms of the full investigation: T cell repertoires of 236 early-stage NSCLC patients were analyzed, with tumors being compared against uninvolved tumor-adjacent lungs. All 220 or so NSCLC patients in the cohort were treatment-naive and had localized lung tumors that were resected. Of the NSCLC patients, about 130 were male and approximately 99 were female, and the mean age was roughly 61 years. Overall study results and their limits: Higher blood T cell density associated with longer overall survival, while higher adjacent-lung clonality associated with shorter survival. Uninvolved tumor-adjacent lung showed the highest T cell clonality, higher than tumor, which suggests more focused antigenic responses in the uninvolved tumor-adjacent lung. Because multi-region sequencing of the tumors was not done, intratumor heterogeneity could not be ruled out. Because of the exploratory design, TCR variables were selected using unadjusted p-values without false-discovery rate correction. A median of around 60 of the top 100 tumor clones turned up in the paired uninvolved adjacent lung, and fewer than 35 of those clones also ranked among the top 100 of that same adjacent lung.

Regarding this clone: The antigen it recognizes is unknown. There are no base qualities to consult, and no much larger clone falls within one base.

Reading from cysteine to phenylalanine, the CDR3 counts 14 amino acids. Only the CDR3 portion is preserved as DNA: 42 bases, with reading frame beginning at the first base. V is trimmed back by 6 bases and J by 8 bases, and the junction contains 9 bases that no gene match accounts for. The germline V gene encodes CDR1 SNHLY and CDR2 FYNNEI. At diagnosis, tumor, uninvolved tumor-adjacent lung and peripheral blood were collected and then preserved as a mix of FFPE and fresh-frozen material. For TCR repertoire profiling, blood samples were analyzed as peripheral blood mononuclear cells. TCR beta CDR3 regions were sequenced from DNA using the immunoSEQ Assay. The original methods were these. To compute T cell density, TCR beta template counts were normalized to usable DNA, which was estimated by amplifying housekeeping genes. The preseqR package was used to estimate richness by extrapolating to 400,000 templates for PBMC samples and to 120,000 templates for tissue samples. Clonality was defined as one minus Pielou's evenness. Differential abundance testing on productive amino-acid clonotypes, with a minimum total count of 5 and an alpha of 0.1, was used to identify tissue-enriched TCRs. Repertoire overlap between compartments was quantified with the Jaccard Index and Morisita Overlap Index. TCR beta CDR3s were clustered by GLIPH together with public tetramer-defined viral CDR3s, and at least three viral sequences plus V-gene enrichment were required for viral motifs. TCRdb re-hosts the immuneACCESS table, in-frame sequences only. Its copies lack some clones; in the studies checked, an unresolved V gene accounts for under half of them, and the cause for the rest is not known. V, J and clone size are those of that table, while D and trimming were read from the DNA. This sample holds fewer than 95,000 clones; roughly 93% were observed only once. 4.1% of the sample comes from the top ten.

Sample: PBMCs, taken before any cancer treatment. The sequence is built from TRBV2 and TRBJ1-2, with 10 bases aligning to TRBD1. This receptor was identified in a woman aged 40 to 75 with stage II squamous cell lung carcinoma. The DNA sequence is given as TGTGCCAGCAGCGGGGTGGGGACAGGGGTCGGCTACACCTTC. The translation is CASSGVGTGVGYTF.